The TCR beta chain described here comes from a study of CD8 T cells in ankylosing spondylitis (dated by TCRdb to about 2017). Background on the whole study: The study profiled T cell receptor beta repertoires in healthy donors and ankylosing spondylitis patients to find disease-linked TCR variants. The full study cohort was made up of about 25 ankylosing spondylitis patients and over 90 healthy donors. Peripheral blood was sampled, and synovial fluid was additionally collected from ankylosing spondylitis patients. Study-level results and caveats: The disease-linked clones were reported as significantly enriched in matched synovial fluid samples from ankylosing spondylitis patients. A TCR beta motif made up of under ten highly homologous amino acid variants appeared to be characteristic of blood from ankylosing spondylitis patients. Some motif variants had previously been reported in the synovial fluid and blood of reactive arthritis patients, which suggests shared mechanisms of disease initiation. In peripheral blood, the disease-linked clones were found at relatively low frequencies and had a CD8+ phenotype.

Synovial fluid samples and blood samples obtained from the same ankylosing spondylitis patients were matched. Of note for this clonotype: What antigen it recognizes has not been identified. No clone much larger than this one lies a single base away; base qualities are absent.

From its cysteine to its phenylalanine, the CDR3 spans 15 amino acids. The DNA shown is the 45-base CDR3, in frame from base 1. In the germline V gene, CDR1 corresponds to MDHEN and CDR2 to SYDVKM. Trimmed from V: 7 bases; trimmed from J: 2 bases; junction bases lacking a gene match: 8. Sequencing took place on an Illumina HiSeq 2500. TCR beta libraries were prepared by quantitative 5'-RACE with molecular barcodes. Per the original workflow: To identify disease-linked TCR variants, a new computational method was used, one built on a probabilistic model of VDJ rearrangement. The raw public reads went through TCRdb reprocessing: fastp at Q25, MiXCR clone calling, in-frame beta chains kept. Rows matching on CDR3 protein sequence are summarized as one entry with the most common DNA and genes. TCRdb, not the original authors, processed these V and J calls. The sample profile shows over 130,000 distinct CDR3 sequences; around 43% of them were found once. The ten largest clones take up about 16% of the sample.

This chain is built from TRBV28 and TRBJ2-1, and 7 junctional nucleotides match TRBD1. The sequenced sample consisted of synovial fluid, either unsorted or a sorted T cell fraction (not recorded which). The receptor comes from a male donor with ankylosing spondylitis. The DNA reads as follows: TGTGCCAGCACCAAAGACAGGGTACCCTACAATGAGCAGTTCTTC. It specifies CASTKDRVPYNEQFF.